This is a list of T cell receptor beta chains from one sample in a study of CD4 and CD8 cells across lung adenocarcinoma regions. TCRdb called the PCR reads again in MiXCR, with one record for every CDR3 protein. The sample includes 7,500 to 8,500 distinct CDR3 sequences, 40% to 55% of them seen just once. Sequenced sample: CD4+ T cells from the margin of a lung tumor. The receptors were sampled from a male donor with lung adenocarcinoma. The CD4 and CD8 labels of this study may be unreliable. Each CDR3 is given with its conserved first and last residue.

v_call: TRBV27
cdr3_aa: CASRATGLAGECSKDTQYF

v_call: TRBV6-1
cdr3_aa: CASSGGRGTETQYF

v_call: TRBV9
cdr3_aa: CASSVDGGVDEQFF

v_call: TRBV6-1
cdr3_aa: CASSEPSYSSGELFF

v_call: TRBV27
cdr3_aa: CASRARGLAGQSAKNTQYF

v_call: TRBV6-1
cdr3_aa: CASSEAGVRLAGVRNTGTLYF

v_call: TRBV6-5
cdr3_aa: CASSYSSRLPNNREQFF

v_call: TRBV10-2
cdr3_aa: CASSLSSGDYNEQFF

v_call: TRBV27
cdr3_aa: CASSLPLAGELFF

v_call: TRBV6-1
cdr3_aa: CASSEALLNEQFF

v_call: TRBV6-5
cdr3_aa: CASSYSSGWSAEAFF

v_call: TRBV6-1
cdr3_aa: CATGETGRGPDTQYF

v_call: TRBV20-1
cdr3_aa: CSAQIEGTQYF